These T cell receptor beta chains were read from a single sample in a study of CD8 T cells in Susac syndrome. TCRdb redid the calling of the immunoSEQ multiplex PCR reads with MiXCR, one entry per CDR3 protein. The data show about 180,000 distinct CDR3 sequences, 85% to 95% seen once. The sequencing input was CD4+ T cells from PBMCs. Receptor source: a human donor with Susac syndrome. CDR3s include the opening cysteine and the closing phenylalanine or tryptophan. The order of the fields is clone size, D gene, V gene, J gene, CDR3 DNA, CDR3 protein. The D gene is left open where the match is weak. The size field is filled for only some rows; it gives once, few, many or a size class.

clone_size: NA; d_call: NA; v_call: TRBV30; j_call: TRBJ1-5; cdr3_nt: TGTGCCTGGAGCTGGGGATATAGCAATCAGCCCCAGCATTTT; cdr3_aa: CAWSWGYSNQPQHF
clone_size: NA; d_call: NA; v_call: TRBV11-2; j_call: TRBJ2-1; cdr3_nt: TGTGCCAGCAGCTCAAGATTAGGGGAATCCGGATCCTACAATGAGCAGTTCTTC; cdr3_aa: CASSSRLGESGSYNEQFF
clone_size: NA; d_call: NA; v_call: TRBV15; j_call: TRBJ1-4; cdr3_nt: TGTGCCACCAGCAGATCGACAAGAACTAATGAAAAACTGTTTTTT; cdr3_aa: CATSRSTRTNEKLFF
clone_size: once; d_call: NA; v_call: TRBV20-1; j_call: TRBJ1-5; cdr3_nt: TGCAGTGCTAGAGATAGGCGAGGGCCGGGTCAGCCCCAGCATTTT; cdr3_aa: CSARDRRGPGQPQHF
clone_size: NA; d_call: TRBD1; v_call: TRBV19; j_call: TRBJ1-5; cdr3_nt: TGTGCCAGTAGTAGGGCGGACAGGGGAGGCAATCAGCCCCAGCATTTT; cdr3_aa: CASSRADRGGNQPQHF
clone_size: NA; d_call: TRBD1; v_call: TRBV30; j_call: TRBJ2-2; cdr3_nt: TGTGCCGGCCAGACAGGGTTTGGAGGCGGGGAGCTGTTTTTT; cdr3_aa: CAGQTGFGGGELFF
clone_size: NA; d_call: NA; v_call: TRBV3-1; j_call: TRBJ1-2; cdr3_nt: TGTGCCAGCAGCAGTCTAGCGGGGAAGGATGGCTACACCTTC; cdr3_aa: CASSSLAGKDGYTF
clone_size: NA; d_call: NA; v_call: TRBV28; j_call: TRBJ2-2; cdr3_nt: TGTGCCAGCACCCGGACGGGCCGGACCGGGGAGCTGTTTTTT; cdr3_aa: CASTRTGRTGELFF
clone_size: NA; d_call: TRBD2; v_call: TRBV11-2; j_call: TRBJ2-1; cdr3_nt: TGTGCCAGCAGTCTACGGGGGAGAGCGGGAACCACAATCAATGAGCAGTTCTTC; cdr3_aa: CASSLRGRAGTTINEQFF
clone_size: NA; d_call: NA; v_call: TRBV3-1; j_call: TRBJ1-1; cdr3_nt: TGTGCCAGCAGCCGAGAGGGTGGTGGAACTTTCTTT; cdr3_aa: CASSREGGGTFF
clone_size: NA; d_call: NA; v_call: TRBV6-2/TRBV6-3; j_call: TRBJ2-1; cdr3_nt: TGTGCCATCAGGGTGGTCGGCTCCTACAATGAGCAGTTCTTC; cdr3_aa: CAIRVVGSYNEQFF
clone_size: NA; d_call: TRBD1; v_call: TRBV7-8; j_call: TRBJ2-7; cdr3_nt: TGTGCCAGCAGCTTAAGATCCTCGACAGGGAACTACGAGCAGTACTTC; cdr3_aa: CASSLRSSTGNYEQYF
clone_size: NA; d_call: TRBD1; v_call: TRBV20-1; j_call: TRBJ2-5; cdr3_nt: TGCAGTGCCAAGACAGGGGCGACCGAGACCCAGTACTTC; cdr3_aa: CSAKTGATETQYF
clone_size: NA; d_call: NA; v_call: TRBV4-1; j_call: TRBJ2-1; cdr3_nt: TGCGCCAGCAGCCAAGTCCCAGTCTATGAGCAGTTCTTC; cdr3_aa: CASSQVPVYEQFF
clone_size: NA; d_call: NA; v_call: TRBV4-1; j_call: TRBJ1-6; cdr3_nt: TGCGCCAGCAGCCAGTTTCCCAGGGAACAAGGTTCACCCCTCCACTTT; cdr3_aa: CASSQFPREQGSPLHF
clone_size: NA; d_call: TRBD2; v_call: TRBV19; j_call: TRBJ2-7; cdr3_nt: TGTGCCAGCAGAGCGGGGGCGCGGGAGCAGTACTTC; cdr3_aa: CASRAGAREQYF
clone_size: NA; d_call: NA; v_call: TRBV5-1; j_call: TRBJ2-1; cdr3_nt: TGCGCCAGCAGCTTGGATGTTTCGGGTAACAATGAGCAGTTCTTC; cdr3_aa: CASSLDVSGNNEQFF
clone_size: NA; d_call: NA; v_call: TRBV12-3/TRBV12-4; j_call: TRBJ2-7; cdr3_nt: TGTGCCAGCAGTTTAGACTCCTACTACGAGCAGTACTTC; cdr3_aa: CASSLDSYYEQYF
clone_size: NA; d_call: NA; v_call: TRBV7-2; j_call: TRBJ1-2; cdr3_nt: TGTGCCAGCAGCTCAGCGGGGCAAGATGGCTACACCTTC; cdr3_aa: CASSSAGQDGYTF
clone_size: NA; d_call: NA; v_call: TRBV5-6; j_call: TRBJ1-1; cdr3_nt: TGTGCCAGCAGCTTGCCGGCCAGGGGAGAGTCTGAAGCTTTCTTT; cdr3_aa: CASSLPARGESEAFF
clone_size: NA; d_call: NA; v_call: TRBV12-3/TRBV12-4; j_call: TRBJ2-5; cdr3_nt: TGTGCCAGCAGTTCGGGACGGTACGGGACCCAGTACTTC; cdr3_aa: CASSSGRYGTQYF
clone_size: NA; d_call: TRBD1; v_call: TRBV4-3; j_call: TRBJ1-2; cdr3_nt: TGCGCCAGCAGCGAAACCGGGACAGGGTCTGCAGGCTACACCTTC; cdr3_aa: CASSETGTGSAGYTF
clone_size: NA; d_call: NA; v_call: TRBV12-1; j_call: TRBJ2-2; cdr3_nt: TGTGCCAGCAGCTTTGATAGCGGGGGGAGCACCGGGGAGCTGTTTTTT; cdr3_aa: CASSFDSGGSTGELFF
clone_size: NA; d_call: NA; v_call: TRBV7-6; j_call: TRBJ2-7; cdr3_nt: TGTGCCAGCAGCTTAGCGGGCGGGGGCGGCTACGAGCAGTACTTC; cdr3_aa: CASSLAGGGGYEQYF
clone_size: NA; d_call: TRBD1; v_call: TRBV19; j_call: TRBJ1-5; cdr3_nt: TGTGCCAGTAGTATACCAGGGGGCCTGCAGCCCCAGCATTTT; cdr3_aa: CASSIPGGLQPQHF
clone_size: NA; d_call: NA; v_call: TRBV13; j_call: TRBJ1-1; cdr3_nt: TGTGCCAGCAGCTTAGGACTAAACAAAGAGAAAGCTTTCTTT; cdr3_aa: CASSLGLNKEKAFF
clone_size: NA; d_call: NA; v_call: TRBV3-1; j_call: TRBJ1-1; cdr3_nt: TGTGCCAGCAGCCATAGGGCAGAAGCTTTCTTT; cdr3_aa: CASSHRAEAFF
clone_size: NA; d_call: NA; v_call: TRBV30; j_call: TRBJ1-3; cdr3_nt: TGTGCCTGGAGCAACGGGGCTGGAAACACCATATATTTT; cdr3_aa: CAWSNGAGNTIYF
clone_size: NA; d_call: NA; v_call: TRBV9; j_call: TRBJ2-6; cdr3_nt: TGTGCCAGCAGCGCCTCAGTCTCTGGGGCCAACGTCCTGACTTTC; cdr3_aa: CASSASVSGANVLTF
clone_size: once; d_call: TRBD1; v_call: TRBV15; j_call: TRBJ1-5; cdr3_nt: TGTGCCACCAGCAGCAGGACAGGGCGGTTAGACGGTCAGCCCCAGCATTTT; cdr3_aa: CATSSRTGRLDGQPQHF
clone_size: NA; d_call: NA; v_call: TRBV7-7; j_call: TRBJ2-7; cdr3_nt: TGTGCTAGCAGCCTAATTGACGCGGGCGAGCAGTACTTC; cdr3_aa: CASSLIDAGEQYF
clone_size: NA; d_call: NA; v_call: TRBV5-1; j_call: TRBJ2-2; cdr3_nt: TGCGCCAGCAGCTTGGGGCAGGGGGAGCTGTTTTTT; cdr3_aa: CASSLGQGELFF
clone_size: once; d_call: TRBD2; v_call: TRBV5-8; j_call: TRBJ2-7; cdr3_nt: TGTGCCAGCAGCTTGCTGTCCCTAGCAAGCGGGGGAGATGCGCAGTACTTC; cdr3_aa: CASSLLSLASGGDAQYF
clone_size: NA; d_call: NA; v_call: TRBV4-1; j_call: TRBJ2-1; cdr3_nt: TGCGCCAGCAGCCATCACAGCGGACTCCACCACAGCTCCTACAATGAGCAGTTCTTC; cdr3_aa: CASSHHSGLHHSSYNEQFF
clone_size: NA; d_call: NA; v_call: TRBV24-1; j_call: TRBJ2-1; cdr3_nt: TGTGCCACCAGTGGGGGATATGAGCAGTTCTTC; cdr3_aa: CATSGGYEQFF
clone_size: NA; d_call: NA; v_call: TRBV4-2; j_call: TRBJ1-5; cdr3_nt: TGTGCCAGCAGCCAAGATAGAAAGGGAAGTCAGCCCCAGCATTTT; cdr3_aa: CASSQDRKGSQPQHF
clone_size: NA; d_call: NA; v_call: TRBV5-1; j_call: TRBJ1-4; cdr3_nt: TGCGCCAGCAGCTTGGAAGGCGCAGGGAATGAAAAACTGTTTTTT; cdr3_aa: CASSLEGAGNEKLFF
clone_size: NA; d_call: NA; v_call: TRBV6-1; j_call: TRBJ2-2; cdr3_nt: TGTGCCAGCAGTCGGAGACAGGACGGGGAGCTGTTTTTT; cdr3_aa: CASSRRQDGELFF
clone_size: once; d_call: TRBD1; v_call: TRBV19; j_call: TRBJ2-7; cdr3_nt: TGTGCCAGTAGCCAAGGACAGGGGGACTCCGAGCAGTACTTC; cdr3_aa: CASSQGQGDSEQYF
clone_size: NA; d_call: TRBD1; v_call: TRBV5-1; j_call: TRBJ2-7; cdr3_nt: TGCGCCAGCAGCTTGGCAAGCGACAGGGGGAAGTACGAGCAGTACTTC; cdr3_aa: CASSLASDRGKYEQYF
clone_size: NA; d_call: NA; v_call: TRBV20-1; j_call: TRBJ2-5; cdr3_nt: TGCAGTGCTAGGGTCCCGGGCCGAGAGACCCAGTACTTC; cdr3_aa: CSARVPGRETQYF
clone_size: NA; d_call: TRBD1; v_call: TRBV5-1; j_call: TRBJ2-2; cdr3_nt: TGCGCCAGCAGCCCGGGACAGGGGAACGGGGAGCTGTTTTTT; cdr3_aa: CASSPGQGNGELFF
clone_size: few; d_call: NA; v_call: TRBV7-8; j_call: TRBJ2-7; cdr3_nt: TGTGCCAGCAGCTTAGCTTCGCAGCGCGAGCAGTACTTC; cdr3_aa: CASSLASQREQYF
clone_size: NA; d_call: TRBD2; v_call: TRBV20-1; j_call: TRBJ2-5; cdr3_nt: TGCAGTGCTAAGATCCAAAGCGGGAGGGAGACCCAGTACTTC; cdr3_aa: CSAKIQSGRETQYF
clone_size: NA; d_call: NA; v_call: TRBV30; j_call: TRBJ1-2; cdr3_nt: TGTGCCTTGCCCTCTGCGCACCTCTATGGCTACACCTTC; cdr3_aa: CALPSAHLYGYTF
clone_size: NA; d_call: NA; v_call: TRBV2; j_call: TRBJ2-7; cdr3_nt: TGTGCCAGCAGAGGGGATAGCTCCGAGCAGTACTTC; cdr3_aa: CASRGDSSEQYF
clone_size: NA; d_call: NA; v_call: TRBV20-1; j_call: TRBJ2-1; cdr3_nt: TGCAGTGCTAGGTACGGGAGTGGCTCCTACAATGAGCAGTTCTTC; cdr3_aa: CSARYGSGSYNEQFF
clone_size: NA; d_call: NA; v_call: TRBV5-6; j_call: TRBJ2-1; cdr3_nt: TGTGCCAGCAGCTTTTTCGACAGGCACAATGAGCAGTTCTTC; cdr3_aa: CASSFFDRHNEQFF
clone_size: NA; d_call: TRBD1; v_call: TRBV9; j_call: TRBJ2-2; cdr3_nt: TGTGCCAGCAGCTATGAACAGGGGACCGGGGAGCTGTTTTTT; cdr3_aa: CASSYEQGTGELFF
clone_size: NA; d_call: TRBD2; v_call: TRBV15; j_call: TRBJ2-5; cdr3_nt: TGTGCCACCAGCAGAGATGGGGGGGAGCAAGAGACCCAGTACTTC; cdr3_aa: CATSRDGGEQETQYF
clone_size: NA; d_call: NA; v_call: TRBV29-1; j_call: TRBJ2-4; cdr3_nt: TGCAGCGTTGAATTGGGGACCGGCTTCATTCAGTACTTC; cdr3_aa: CSVELGTGFIQYF
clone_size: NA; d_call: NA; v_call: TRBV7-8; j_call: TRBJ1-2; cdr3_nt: TGTGCCAGCAGCTCTGAGCGGCTCCCCTCGCATGGCTACACCTTC; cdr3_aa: CASSSERLPSHGYTF
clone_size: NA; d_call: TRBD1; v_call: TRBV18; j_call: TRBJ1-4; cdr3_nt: TGTGCCACCAAAGGGACAGCAACTAATGAAAAACTGTTTTTT; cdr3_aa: CATKGTATNEKLFF
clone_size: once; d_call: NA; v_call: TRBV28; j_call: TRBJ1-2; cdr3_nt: TGTGCCAGCAGTGCGAACCGGGCCCACTATGGCTACACCTTC; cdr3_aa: CASSANRAHYGYTF
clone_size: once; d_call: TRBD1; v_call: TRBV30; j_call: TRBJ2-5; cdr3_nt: TGTGCCTGGAAATCCTCCAAATACCGGGACAGGGAGGGCCAGTACTTC; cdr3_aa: CAWKSSKYRDREGQYF